This TCR beta chain emerged from a study of blood T cell repertoires in COVID-19. Generated by immunoSEQ multiplex PCR, the TCRdb table keeps only in-frame clones and is missing some. The sample has 140,000 to 150,000 clones, about 87% seen once. The germline V gene encodes CDR1 KGHDR and CDR2 SFDVKD. V was cut by 4 bases and J by 9 bases, with 9 bases left in between. The length of the CDR3 is 12 residues. This clone is a singleton in its sample. This chain links TRBV24-1 with TRBJ1-5, with a tentative D call TRBD1 (5 bases). The receptor was derived from a man older than 75 with acute or convalescent COVID-19. Source material: peripheral blood. The CDR3 bases are TGTGCCACCAGTGACGGAAGGGGGCCCCAGCATTTT. It translates to CATSDGRGPQHF.